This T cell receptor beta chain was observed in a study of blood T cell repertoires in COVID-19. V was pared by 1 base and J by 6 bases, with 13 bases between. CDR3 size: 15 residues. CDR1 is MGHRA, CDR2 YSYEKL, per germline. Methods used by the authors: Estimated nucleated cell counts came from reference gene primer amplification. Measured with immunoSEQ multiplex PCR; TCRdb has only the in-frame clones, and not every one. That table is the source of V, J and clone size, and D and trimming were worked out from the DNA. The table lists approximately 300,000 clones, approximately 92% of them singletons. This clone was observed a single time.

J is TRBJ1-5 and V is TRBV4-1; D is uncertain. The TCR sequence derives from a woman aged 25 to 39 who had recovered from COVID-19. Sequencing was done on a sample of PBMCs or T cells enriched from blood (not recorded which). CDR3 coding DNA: TGCGCCAGCAGCCAAGTTCCCCAGGAGGGTCAGCCCCAGCATTTT. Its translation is CASSQVPQEGQPQHF.